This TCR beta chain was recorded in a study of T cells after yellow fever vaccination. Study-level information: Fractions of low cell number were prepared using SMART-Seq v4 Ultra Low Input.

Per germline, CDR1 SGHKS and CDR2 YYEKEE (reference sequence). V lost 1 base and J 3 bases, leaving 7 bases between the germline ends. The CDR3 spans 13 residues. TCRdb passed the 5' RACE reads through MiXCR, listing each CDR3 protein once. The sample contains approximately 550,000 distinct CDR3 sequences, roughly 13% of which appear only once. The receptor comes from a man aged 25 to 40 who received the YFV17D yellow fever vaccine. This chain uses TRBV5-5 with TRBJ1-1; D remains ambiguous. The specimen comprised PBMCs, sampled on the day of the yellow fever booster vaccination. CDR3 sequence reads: CASSLYGDTEAFF. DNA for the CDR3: TGTGCCAGCAGCTTGTATGGAGACACTGAAGCTTTCTTT.